A single sample is the source of the 30 T cell receptor beta chains below, sequenced in a study of PD-1 blockade in classical Hodgkin lymphoma. Assay used: immunoSEQ multiplex PCR; TCRdb lists only in-frame clones, some missing. This table has about 22,000 clones, 69% appearing once. All patients relapsed after autologous stem cell transplantation, and brentuximab vedotin exposure varied. The sequencing used peripheral blood mononuclear cells (PBMCs), collected at baseline. The receptor set was obtained from a human donor with classical Hodgkin lymphoma.

The rearrangement joins TRBV6-5 to TRBJ2-2; 8 bases align to TRBD2. The CDR3 has 13 amino acids. After removal of 5 bases from V and 6 bases from J, the junction contained 2 bases not matched to a gene. In germline, CDR1 is MNHEY, CDR2 SVGAGI. The CDR3 DNA reads as TGTGCCAGCAGTGTTAGCGGGGCCGGGGAGCTGTTTTTT. This sequence encodes CASSVSGAGELFF.

This chain uses TRBV28 with TRBJ2-1, with 8 bases identical to TRBD1. The J segment lost 5 bases and the V segment lost 11 bases, leaving 8 bases of the junction unmatched. This CDR3 is built from 13 residues. Germline values: CDR1 MDHEN, CDR2 SYDVKM. In nucleotides, the CDR3 is TGTGCCTCTACAGGGGGTCCCCACAATGAGCAGTTCTTC. Amino acids: CASTGGPHNEQFF.

The chain has TRBV25-1 and TRBJ2-1; D tentatively reads TRBD1 or TRBD2 (5 bases each). CDR1 is MGHDK, CDR2 SYGVNS, per germline. The CDR3 runs 15 residues. V dropped 5 bases and J dropped 3 bases, with 14 bases sitting between them. The CDR3 is CASSIYGGDYNEQFF. DNA for the CDR3: TGTGCCAGCAGTATCTATGGGGGAGACTACAATGAGCAGTTCTTC.

The chain is built from TRBV10-3 and TRBJ2-5; D possibly corresponds to TRBD2 (6 bases). The germline V and J ends were trimmed by 4 bases and 4 bases, with 10 bases remaining between them. The CDR3 consists of 13 residues. Germline V gene sequence: CDR1 ENHRY, CDR2 SYGVKD. CDR3 DNA: TGTGCCATCAGTGCGGGACTTTCAGAGACCCAGTACTTC. Its translation: CAISAGLSETQYF.

In its sample, this clone was seen a few times. This chain connects TRBV13 to TRBJ2-1; D unclear. V lost 1 base and J 6 bases, leaving 10 bases between the germline ends. The germline V gene has CDR1 PRHDT and CDR2 FYEKMQ (reference sequence). The CDR3 sequence is 14 residues long. The CDR3 loop is CASSLVRGFNEQFF. The CDR3 nucleotides are TGTGCCAGCAGCTTAGTTCGTGGGTTCAATGAGCAGTTCTTC.

The V gene is TRBV6-6, the J gene TRBJ2-7; D uncertain. V was shortened by 4 bases and J by 2 bases, with 9 bases between the two germline ends. The CDR3 contains 13 residues. Germline V CDR1 and CDR2: MNHNY, SVGAGI (reference sequence). CDR3 sequence reads: CASSSNSAYEQYF. The DNA for the CDR3 is TGTGCCAGCAGTTCTAACAGTGCCTACGAGCAGTACTTC.

As concerns this clone: Other DNA sequences in the same sample also yield this CDR3. The V and J genes are TRBV18 and TRBJ2-7; D tentatively reads TRBD1 or TRBD2 (6 bases each). CDR1 is KGHSH, CDR2 LQKENI, per germline. The V and J ends lost 6 bases and 2 bases respectively, with 17 bases between them. The CDR3 has 15 amino acids. The CDR3 nucleotides read TGTGCCAGCTCGCAGTCCTCGGGGGCCCCCTACGAGCAGTACTTC. As protein: CASSQSSGAPYEQYF.

The chain employs TRBV12-2 and TRBJ2-7; the D call of TRBD1 is as the table states it, not checked on the DNA. TRBV12-2 is termed a pseudogene. CDR3 length: 19 residues. CDR3 in DNA: TGTGCAAGTCGCGCAGAGACAGGCAGGGGGCTAGCATCTCCCAACGAGCAGTACTTC. Translated, it gives CASRAETGRGLASPNEQYF.

V is TRBV7-2 and J is TRBJ2-5; no clear D gene. In germline, CDR1 is SGHTA, CDR2 FQGNSA. Trimming removed 2 bases at V and 5 bases at J, with 9 bases between. The CDR3 has 13 amino acids. CDR3: CASSLSGSETQYF. CDR3 DNA sequence: TGTGCCAGCAGCTTATCAGGTAGCGAGACCCAGTACTTC.

This rearrangement joins TRBV5-4 to TRBJ1-1, with unresolved D. The CDR3 is 15 residues long. Trimming shortened V by 1 base and J by 5 bases, and 15 bases separated the two germline ends. CDR1 and CDR2 from the germline V gene are SGHNT and YYREEE (reference sequence). CDR3 residues: CASSLTRLGETEAFF. CDR3 DNA sequence: TGTGCCAGCAGCTTGACCCGGTTAGGAGAAACTGAAGCTTTCTTT.

The J gene is TRBJ1-4, the V gene TRBV5-5, with D unclear. V was cut by 4 bases and J by 0 bases, with 13 bases left in between. CDR1 is SGHKS, CDR2 YYEKEE, per germline (reference sequence). CDR3 length equals 16 residues. Here the CDR3 DNA reads TGTGCCAGCAGCCCGGTCGGCCAAGCAACTAATGAAAAACTGTTTTTT. Translating gives CASSPVGQATNEKLFF.

There are a few counts of this clone. Other DNA sequences from this sample encode an identical CDR3 as well. CDR3 amino acids: CASSLSFSGNTIYF. The DNA for the CDR3 is TGTGCCAGCAGCTTGTCATTCTCTGGAAACACCATATATTTT. The V gene is TRBV5-6, the J gene TRBJ1-3; D remains unclear. Germline assignment: CDR1 SGHDT and CDR2 YYEEEE. Trimming removed 1 base from V and 0 bases from J, with 5 bases in between. The CDR3 spans 14 residues.

The chain recombines TRBV7-9 with TRBJ1-1, with 7 positions matching TRBD1. This CDR3 has 13 residues. V was clipped by 2 bases and J by 11 bases; unmatched bases: 8. Germline V gives CDR1 SEHNR, CDR2 FQNEAQ (reference sequence). The CDR3 reads CASSLMWTGEAFF. CDR3 coding DNA: TGTGCCAGCAGCTTAATGTGGACAGGAGAGGCTTTCTTT.

The chain recombines TRBV23-1 with TRBJ1-5, with a possible D match to TRBD1 (6 bases). TRBV23-1 is noted as an ORF with a role that remains uncertain. The CDR3 runs to 17 residues. Trimming left V 1 base short and J 4 bases short, with 17 bases between. CDR3 loop: CASSQYREVVRNQPQHF. CDR3 coding DNA: TGCGCCAGCAGTCAATACAGGGAGGTAGTTAGAAATCAGCCCCAGCATTTT.

This clone appeared a few times. This chain links TRBV28 with TRBJ1-6, with no clear D. Germline loops: CDR1 MDHEN, CDR2 SYDVKM. V was pared by 1 base and J by 13 bases, with 11 bases between. CDR3 length equals 13 residues. DNA for the CDR3: TGTGCCAGCAGTTTATTGGGCAGGAGTCCCCTCCACTTT. Translation: CASSLLGRSPLHF.

This clone was picked up a small number of times. CDR3 bases: TGCAGTGCTAGAGAGGAGTACGAGCAGTACTTC. This codes for CSAREEYEQYF. The chain is built from TRBV20-1 and TRBJ2-7; D gene unclear. The germline V gene encodes CDR1 DFQATT and CDR2 SNEGSKA (reference sequence). V lost 0 bases and J lost 4, with 4 bases in between. This CDR3 is built from 11 residues.

The rearrangement links TRBV4-2 to TRBJ2-1, with 9 bases identical to TRBD2. CDR1 and CDR2 from the germline V gene are LGHNA and YNFKEQ. This CDR3 is 17 amino acids long. V shed 0 bases and J 2 bases; nucleotides not matched to a gene: 5. The CDR3 is CASSQDPPSGAYNEQFF. In DNA form, the CDR3 reads TGTGCCAGCAGCCAAGATCCTCCTAGCGGGGCCTACAATGAGCAGTTCTTC.

This sequence joins TRBV15 and TRBJ2-3; D unresolved. The CDR3 is 13 residues long. V lost 1 base and J 4 bases, leaving 6 bases between the germline ends. Per germline, CDR1 LNHNV and CDR2 YYDKDF (reference sequence). CDR3 bases: TGTGCCACCAGCAGAGTCCAATCAGATACGCAGTATTTT. Residues: CATSRVQSDTQYF.

CDR3 bases: TGTGCCAGCAGTTACTTCCAGGGAGGATTCAATGAGCAGTTCTTC. Amino acids: CASSYFQGGFNEQFF. The chain employs TRBV6-5 and TRBJ2-1; a weak D match, TRBD2 (6 bases). The CDR3 sequence is 15 residues long. Germline V CDR1 and CDR2: MNHEY, SVGAGI. Trimming cost V 1 base and J 6 bases, with 13 bases left between them.

The chain combines TRBV7-2 with TRBJ2-1, with a possible D match to TRBD2 (5 bases). The CDR3 contains 15 residues. Germline V gene sequence: CDR1 SGHTA, CDR2 FQGNSA. Deletions cut 1 base from V and 1 base from J, with 8 bases between. CDR3 sequence: CASSLGLASYNEQFF. CDR3 in DNA: TGTGCCAGCAGCTTAGGGCTAGCATCCTACAATGAGCAGTTCTTC.

The chain recombines TRBV2 with TRBJ1-5; 12 bases are a match to TRBD1. Germline V gene data show CDR1 as SNHLY and CDR2 as FYNNEI. The CDR3 sequence is 19 residues long. V gave up 1 base and J gave up 2 bases; unmatched junction bases: 9. CDR3: CASSEEPGQGARGNQPQHF. The CDR3, as DNA: TGTGCCAGCAGTGAAGAACCGGGACAGGGGGCCCGGGGCAATCAGCCCCAGCATTTT.

The gene calls are TRBV7-3 and TRBJ2-3; the D gene is possibly TRBD2 (6 bases). The CDR3 runs 14 residues. CDR1 is SGHTA and CDR2 is FQGTGA in the germline V gene. Trimming pared 4 bases from V and 6 bases from J, leaving 14 bases between. The CDR3 DNA is TGTGCCAGCAGCTCACTAGCAGGGCCGGATACGCAGTATTTT. Protein: CASSSLAGPDTQYF.

The rearrangement uses TRBV27 and TRBJ1-2; 9 bases agree with TRBD1. CDR1 and CDR2 (germline): MNHEY, SMNVEV (reference sequence). J was trimmed by 6 bases and V by 2 bases; bases with no gene match: 10. The CDR3 has 16 amino acids. CDR3 sequence (DNA): TGTGCCAGCAGTTTAATTTCAACAGGGGGCGAAAATGGCTACACCTTC. This encodes CASSLISTGGENGYTF.

The DNA of the CDR3 is TGTGCCAGCAGTGCTCGGACAGGGACTAGCAATCAGCCCCAGCATTTT. It codes for CASSARTGTSNQPQHF. The genes are TRBV6-1 and TRBJ1-5; 8 bases match TRBD1. V shed 4 bases and J 0 bases; nucleotides not matched to a gene: 5. The germline CDR1 and CDR2 sequences are MNHNS and SASEGT. This CDR3 comprises 16 residues.

This clone showed up just once. The chain uses TRBV10-3 and TRBJ2-2; no definite D call. CDR1 and CDR2 (germline): ENHRY, SYGVKD. Deletions cut 9 bases from V and 1 base from J, with 9 bases between. CDR3 length equals 13 residues. CDR3 DNA sequence: TGTGCCATGGGGTCAGAGAACACCGGGGAGCTGTTTTTT. Translation: CAMGSENTGELFF.

V is TRBV2 and J is TRBJ1-1, with D hard to call. Germline lookup yields CDR1 SNHLY and CDR2 FYNNEI. The ends were cut back, 0 bases at V and 0 bases at J, with 20 bases in the middle. The CDR3 covers 19 residues. CDR3 protein: CASSEASGLLSQMNTEAFF. DNA for the CDR3: TGTGCCAGCAGTGAAGCAAGCGGGTTACTTTCCCAGATGAACACTGAAGCTTTCTTT.

The CDR3 loop reads CSAREGAQYF. As DNA, the CDR3 is TGCAGTGCTAGAGAAGGAGCCCAGTACTTC. The chain joins TRBV20-1 to TRBJ2-5; D gene uncertain. The V end was cut by 0 bases, the J end by 9 bases, with 5 bases between. The CDR3 contains 10 residues. Germline V gene data show CDR1 as DFQATT and CDR2 as SNEGSKA (reference sequence).

This clone was found a few times. J is TRBJ2-1 and V is TRBV4-2, with 16 bases that match TRBD2. The CDR3 runs 15 residues. The V gene end was trimmed by 5 bases and the J gene end by 12 bases; junction bases not matched to a gene: 7. In germline, CDR1 is LGHNA, CDR2 YNFKEQ. CDR3 amino acids: CASSAGLAGGALQFF. DNA for the CDR3: TGTGCCAGCAGCGCGGGACTAGCGGGGGGGGCCCTGCAGTTCTTC.

The chain couples TRBV7-6 to TRBJ1-1; a possible D gene is TRBD1 (5 bases). Germline CDR1 and CDR2: SGHVS and FNYEAQ. Between the trimmed V and J ends, which lost 4 bases and 9 bases, there was a span of 12 bases. The CDR3 consists of 12 residues. The CDR3 DNA reads as TGTGCCAGCAGCTCCCAGGGTCGGCAAGCTTTCTTT. It codes for CASSSQGRQAFF.

The genes are TRBV4-3 and TRBJ2-4, with 8 bases aligning to TRBD1. The V gene end was trimmed by 0 bases and the J gene end by 1 base; junction bases not matched to a gene: 17. The CDR3 totals 21 residues. Germline CDR1 LGHNA, CDR2 YSLEER. The CDR3 region has the DNA TGCGCCAGCAGCCAAGATAGGTCAGGGGGCGCGGTTCGTATGGCCAAAAACATTCAGTACTTC. Protein product: CASSQDRSGGAVRMAKNIQYF.